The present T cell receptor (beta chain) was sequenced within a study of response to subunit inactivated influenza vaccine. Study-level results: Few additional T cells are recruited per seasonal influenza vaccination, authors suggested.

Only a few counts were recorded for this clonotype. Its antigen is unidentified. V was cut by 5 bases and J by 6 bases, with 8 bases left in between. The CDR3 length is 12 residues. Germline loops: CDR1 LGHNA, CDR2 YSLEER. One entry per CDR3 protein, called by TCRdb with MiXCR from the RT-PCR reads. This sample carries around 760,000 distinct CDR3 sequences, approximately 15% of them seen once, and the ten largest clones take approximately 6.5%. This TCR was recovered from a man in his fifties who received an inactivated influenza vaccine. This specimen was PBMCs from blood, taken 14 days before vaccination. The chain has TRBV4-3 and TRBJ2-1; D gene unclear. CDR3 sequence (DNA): TGCGCCAGCAGCGCTCATTTCAATGAGCAGTTCTTC. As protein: CASSAHFNEQFF.